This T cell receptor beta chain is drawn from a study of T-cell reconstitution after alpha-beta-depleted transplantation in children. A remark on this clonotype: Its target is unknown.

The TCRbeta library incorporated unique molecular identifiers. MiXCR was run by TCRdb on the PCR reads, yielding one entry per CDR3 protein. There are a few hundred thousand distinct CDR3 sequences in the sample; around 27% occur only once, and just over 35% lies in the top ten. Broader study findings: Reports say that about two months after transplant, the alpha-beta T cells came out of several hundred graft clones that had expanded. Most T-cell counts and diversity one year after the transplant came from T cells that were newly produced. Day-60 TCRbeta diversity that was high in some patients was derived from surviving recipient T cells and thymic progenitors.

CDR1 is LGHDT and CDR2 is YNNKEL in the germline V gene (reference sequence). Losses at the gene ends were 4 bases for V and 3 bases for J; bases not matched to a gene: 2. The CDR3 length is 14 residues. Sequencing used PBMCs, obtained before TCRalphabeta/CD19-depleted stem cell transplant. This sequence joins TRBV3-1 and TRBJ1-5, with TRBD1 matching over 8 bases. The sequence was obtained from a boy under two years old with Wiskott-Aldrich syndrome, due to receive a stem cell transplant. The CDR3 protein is CASSLDRANQPQHF. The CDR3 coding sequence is TGTGCCAGCAGCCTGGACAGGGCCAATCAGCCCCAGCATTTT. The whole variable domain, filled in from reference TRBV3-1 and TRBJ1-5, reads DTAVSQTPKYLVTQMGNDKSIKCEQNLGHDTMYWYKQDSKKFLKIMFSYNNKELIINETVPNRFSPKSPDKAHLNLHINSLELGDSAVYFCASSLDRANQPQHFGDGTRLSIL.